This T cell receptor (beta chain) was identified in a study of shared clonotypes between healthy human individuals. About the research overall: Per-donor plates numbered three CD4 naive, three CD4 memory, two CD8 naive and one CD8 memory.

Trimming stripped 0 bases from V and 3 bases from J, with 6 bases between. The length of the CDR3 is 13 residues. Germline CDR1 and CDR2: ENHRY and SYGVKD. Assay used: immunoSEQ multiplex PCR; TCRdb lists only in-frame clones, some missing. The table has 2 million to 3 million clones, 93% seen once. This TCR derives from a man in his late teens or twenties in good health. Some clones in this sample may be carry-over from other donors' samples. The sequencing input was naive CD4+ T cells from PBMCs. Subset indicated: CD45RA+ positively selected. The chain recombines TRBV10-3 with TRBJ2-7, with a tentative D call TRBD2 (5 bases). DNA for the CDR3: TGTGCCATCAGTGAGTCGGGAGACTACGAGCAGTACTTC. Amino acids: CAISESGDYEQYF.